This T cell receptor beta chain was sequenced in a study of cytomegalovirus exposure and HLA in healthy donors. Study summary: From donors who were HLA-typed, an early data release held about 85 million unique TCRs. General study points: Later analysis showed TCR association rates varying by HLA locus, highest for DRB1 and lowest for HLA-C. Many donors shared some public TCRs, even though most TCR sequences were rare.

Only a few counts were recorded for this clone. Its antigen is currently unknown. This PCR relied on a set of 60 Vbeta primers and 13 Jbeta primers. The data were produced by immunoSEQ multiplex PCR, yet TCRdb's version contains in-frame clones alone and is incomplete. The sample consists of some 120,000 clones, around 74% of them appearing once. This CDR3 comprises 14 residues. Trimming took off 0 bases at V and 3 bases at J, with 8 bases between the two ends. From germline, CDR1 is LNHNV and CDR2 YYDKDF (reference sequence). The chain links TRBV15 to TRBJ1-2; D is unclear. The sample was PBMCs. The TCR sequence derives from a man in his forties in good health and CMV-seropositive. The CDR3 DNA is TGTGCCACCAGCAGAGATCGGCAGGACTATGGCTACACCTTC. Translation: CATSRDRQDYGYTF.